The T cell receptor beta chain described here comes from a study of blood T cell repertoires in COVID-19 (dated by TCRdb to the early 2020s). Turning to the overall study: The collaborator samples originated in the United States, Italy and Spain and spanned the acute and convalescent phases of COVID-19. The prospective study material was composed of cDNA or gDNA derived from T cells, B-cell-depleted T cells, or PBMCs. Where available, HLA class I and class II types were obtained from metadata supplied by the sample provider rather than from assay-based typing. The samples were drawn from the first 160 participants of the ongoing ImmuneRACE study and from 950 to 1,500 subjects provided by 6 global collaborators. The repertoires were made available in a free public database intended to serve as a resource for research on the immune response to SARS-CoV-2. A de-identified subject ID, COVID-19 status, age in years and sex were almost always included in the sample metadata. Deeply sampled blood TCRbeta repertoires from subjects exposed to, actively infected with, or recovered from COVID-19 were included in the dataset.

TCRbeta CDR3 regions were amplified from genomic DNA by means of the immunoSEQ Assay, a bias-controlled multiplex PCR. In the source study's methods: Nucleated cell counts per sample were estimated from amplification of reference gene primers within the assay. Sequence reads were collapsed and filtered to measure the absolute abundance of every unique TCRbeta CDR3 rearrangement. Productive Simpson clonality was computed per sample as the square root of Simpson's diversity index over productive rearrangements. TCRdb limited this immuneACCESS table to in-frame rearrangements with V and J called. A share of clones is missing; checked studies link under half to unresolved V genes, and the rest is unexplained. The V and J calls and the clone size are those of that table, but D and trimming were determined from the DNA. This sample lists about 180,000 clones; around 88% were detected once. The top ten clonotypes cover roughly 3.7% of the sample.

For CDR1 and CDR2, the germline V gene lists MDHEN and SYDVKM. Reading from cysteine to phenylalanine, the CDR3 counts 17 amino acids. This entry keeps only the CDR3 DNA: 51 bases, framed from base 1. V is reduced by 4 bases and J by 6 bases, leaving a spacing of 23 bases between them. For this clone: Its target antigen remains unknown. Per-base quality was not reported, and no clone a single base away is much larger than it.

Summary of the overall study and its limitations: Clinical and demographic metadata were provided uncurated, with the amount varying by source and participant.

Whole blood was collected in K2EDTA tubes by collaborating institutions according to the institutions' own protocols. For TCRbeta analysis, collaborators shipped samples in one of three forms: frozen whole blood, isolated PBMCs, or DNA extracted from either of those sample types. Sequenced: peripheral blood. The rearrangement combines TRBV28 with TRBJ2-3; TRBD1 could be the D gene, as 7 bases match. This TCR was recovered from a woman younger than 45 with acute or convalescent COVID-19. The sequence in DNA is TGTGCCAGCAGTTCGATGTACCGGGACAGAGGAGGGGATACGCAGTATTTT. The encoded protein is CASSSMYRDRGGDTQYF.